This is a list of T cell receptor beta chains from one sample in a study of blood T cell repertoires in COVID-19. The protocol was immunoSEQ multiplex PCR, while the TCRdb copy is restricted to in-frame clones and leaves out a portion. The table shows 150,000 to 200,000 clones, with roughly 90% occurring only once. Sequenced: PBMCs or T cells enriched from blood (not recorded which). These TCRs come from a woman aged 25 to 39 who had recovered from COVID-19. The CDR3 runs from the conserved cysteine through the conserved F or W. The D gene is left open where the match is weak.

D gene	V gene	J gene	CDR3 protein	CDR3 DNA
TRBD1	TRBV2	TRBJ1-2	CASSRLAGTGSGIGGYTF	TGTGCCAGCAGCCGACTCGCCGGGACAGGGTCGGGAATTGGCGGCTACACCTTC
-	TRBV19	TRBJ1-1	CATAQGHRDTEAFF	TGTGCCACCGCTCAGGGACACCGGGACACTGAAGCTTTCTTT
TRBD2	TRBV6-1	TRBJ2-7	CASSEMTSGTYEQYF	TGTGCCAGCAGTGAGATGACTAGCGGGACGTACGAGCAGTACTTC
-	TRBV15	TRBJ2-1	CATSRALGRDSPNEQFF	TGTGCCACCAGCAGGGCCCTGGGCAGGGACTCCCCCAATGAGCAGTTCTTC
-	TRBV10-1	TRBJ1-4	CASSESCRNATNEKLFF	TGCGCCAGCAGTGAGTCCTGCAGGAATGCAACTAATGAAAAACTGTTTTTT
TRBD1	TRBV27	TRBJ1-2	CASSLSRGTGSNYGYTF	TGTGCCAGCAGTTTATCGCGGGGGACAGGGTCTAACTATGGCTACACCTTC
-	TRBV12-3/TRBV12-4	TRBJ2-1	CASSQVGEQFF	TGTGCCAGCAGTCAGGTTGGTGAGCAGTTCTTC
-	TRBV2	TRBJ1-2	CASSERLGGPYGYTF	TGTGCCAGCAGTGAACGCTTAGGGGGTCCCTATGGCTACACCTTC
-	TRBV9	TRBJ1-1	CASSGEGPHETAFF	TGTGCCAGCAGCGGAGAGGGCCCCCACGAAACAGCTTTCTTT
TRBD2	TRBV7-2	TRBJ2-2	CASSLVAGLAGDKTGELFF	TGTGCCAGCAGCTTAGTCGCGGGACTAGCGGGAGATAAAACCGGGGAGCTGTTTTTT
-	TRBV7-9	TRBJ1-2	CASTYIPTGDTYGYTF	TGTGCCAGCACCTATATTCCCACCGGGGACACCTATGGCTACACCTTC